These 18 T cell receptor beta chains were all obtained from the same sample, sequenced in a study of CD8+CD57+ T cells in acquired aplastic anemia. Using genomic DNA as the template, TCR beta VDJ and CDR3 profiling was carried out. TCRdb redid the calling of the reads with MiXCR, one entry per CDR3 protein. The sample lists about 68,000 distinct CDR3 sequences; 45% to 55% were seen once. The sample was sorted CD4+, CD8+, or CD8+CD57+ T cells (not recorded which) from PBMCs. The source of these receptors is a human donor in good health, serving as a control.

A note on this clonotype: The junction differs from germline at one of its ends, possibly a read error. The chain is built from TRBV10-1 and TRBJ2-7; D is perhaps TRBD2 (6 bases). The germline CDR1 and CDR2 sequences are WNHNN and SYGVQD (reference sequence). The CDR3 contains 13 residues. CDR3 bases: TGTGCCAGCAGCCCGGGAGCCGGCTACGAGCAGTACTTC. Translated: CASSPGAGYEQYF.

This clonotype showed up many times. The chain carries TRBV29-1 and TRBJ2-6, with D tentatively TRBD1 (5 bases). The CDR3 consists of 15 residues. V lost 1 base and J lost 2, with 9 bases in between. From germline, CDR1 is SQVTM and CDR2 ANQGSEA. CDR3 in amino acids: CSVEGTGAGANVLTF. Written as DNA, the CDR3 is TGCAGCGTTGAAGGTACAGGAGCTGGGGCCAACGTCCTGACTTTC.

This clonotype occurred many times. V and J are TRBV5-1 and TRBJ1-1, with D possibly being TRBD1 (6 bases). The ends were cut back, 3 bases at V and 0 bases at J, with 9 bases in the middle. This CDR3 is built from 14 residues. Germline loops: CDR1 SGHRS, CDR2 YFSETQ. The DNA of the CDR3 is TGCGCCAGCAGCTGGGACACCATGAACACTGAAGCTTTCTTT. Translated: CASSWDTMNTEAFF.

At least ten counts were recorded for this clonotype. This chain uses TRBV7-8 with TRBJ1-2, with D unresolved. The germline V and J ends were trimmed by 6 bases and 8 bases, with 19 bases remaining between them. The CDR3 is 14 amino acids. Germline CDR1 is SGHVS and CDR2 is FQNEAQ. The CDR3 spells CASRGRESSLGYTF. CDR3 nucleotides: TGTGCCAGCAGGGGGAGGGAATCGTCGTTGGGCTACACCTTC.

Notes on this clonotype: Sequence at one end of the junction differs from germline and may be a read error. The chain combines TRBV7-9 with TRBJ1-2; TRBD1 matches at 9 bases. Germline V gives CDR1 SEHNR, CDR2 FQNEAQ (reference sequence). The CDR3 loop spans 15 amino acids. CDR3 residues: CASTLGTGTNYGYTF. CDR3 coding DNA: TGTGCCAGCACCTTAGGGACAGGGACGAACTATGGCTACACCTTC.

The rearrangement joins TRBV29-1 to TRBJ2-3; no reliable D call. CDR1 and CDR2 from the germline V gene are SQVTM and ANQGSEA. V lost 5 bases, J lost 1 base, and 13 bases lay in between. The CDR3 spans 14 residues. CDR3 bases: TGCAGCGTTTATTCTTCCCTAGGCACAGATACGCAGTATTTT. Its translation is CSVYSSLGTDTQYF.

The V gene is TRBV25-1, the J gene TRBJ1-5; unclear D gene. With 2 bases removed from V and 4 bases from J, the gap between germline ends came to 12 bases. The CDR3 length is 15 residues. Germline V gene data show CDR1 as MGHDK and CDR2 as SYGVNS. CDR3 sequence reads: CASSEGRFGNQPQHF. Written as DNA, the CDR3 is TGTGCCAGCAGTGAAGGTCGGTTTGGTAATCAGCCCCAGCATTTT. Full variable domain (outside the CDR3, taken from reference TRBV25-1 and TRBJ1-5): EADIYQTPRYLVIGTGKKITLECSQTMGHDKMYWYQQDPGMELHLIHYSYGVNSTEKGDLSSESTVSRIRTEHFPLTLESARPSHTSQYLCASSEGRFGNQPQHFGDGTRLSIL.

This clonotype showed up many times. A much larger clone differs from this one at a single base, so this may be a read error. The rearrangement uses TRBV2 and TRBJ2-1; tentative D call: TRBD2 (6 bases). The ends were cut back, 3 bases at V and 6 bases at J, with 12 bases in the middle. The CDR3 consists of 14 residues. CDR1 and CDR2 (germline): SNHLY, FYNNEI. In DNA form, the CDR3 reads TGTGCCAGCAGTGAGGTCAGGGACTGCAATGAGCAGTTCTTC. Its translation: CASSEVRDCNEQFF.

DNA of the CDR3: TGTGCCAGTAGTAAGGGGGACCTTGGTAGAACCCTCCACTTT. Translated: CASSKGDLGRTLHF. V and J are TRBV19 and TRBJ1-6; D perhaps matches TRBD1 (6 bases). V lost 4 bases and J lost 14, with 18 bases in between. The CDR3 length is 14 residues. The germline gives CDR1 LNHDA, CDR2 SQIVND (reference sequence).

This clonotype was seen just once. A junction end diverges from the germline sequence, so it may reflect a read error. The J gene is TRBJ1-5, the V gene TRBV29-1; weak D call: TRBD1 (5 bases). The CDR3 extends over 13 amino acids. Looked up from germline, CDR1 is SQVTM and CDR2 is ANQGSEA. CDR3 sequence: CSTGPVGNQPQHF. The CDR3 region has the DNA TGCAGCACAGGACCGGTTGGCAATCAGCCCCAGCACTTT.

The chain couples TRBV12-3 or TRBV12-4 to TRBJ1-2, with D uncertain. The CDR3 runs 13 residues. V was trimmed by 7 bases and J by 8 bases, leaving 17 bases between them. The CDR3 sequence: CASTHQDLLGYTF. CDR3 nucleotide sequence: TGTGCCAGCACCCACCAGGACCTCCTCGGCTACACCTTC.

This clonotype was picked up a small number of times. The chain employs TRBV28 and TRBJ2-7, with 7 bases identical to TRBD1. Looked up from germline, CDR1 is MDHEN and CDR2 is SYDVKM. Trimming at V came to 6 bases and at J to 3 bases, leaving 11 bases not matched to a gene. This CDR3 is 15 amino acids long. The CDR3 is CASSHRTGGFYEQYF. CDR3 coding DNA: TGTGCCAGCAGCCACCGGACAGGTGGGTTCTACGAGCAGTACTTC.

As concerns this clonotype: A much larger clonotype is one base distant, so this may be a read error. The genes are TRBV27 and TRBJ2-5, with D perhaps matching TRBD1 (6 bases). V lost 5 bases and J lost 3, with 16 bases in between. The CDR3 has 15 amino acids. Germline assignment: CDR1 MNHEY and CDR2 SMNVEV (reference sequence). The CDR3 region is CASSMGWTVKETQYF. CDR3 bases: TGTGCCAGCAGTATGGGATGGACAGTAAAAGAGACCCAGTACTTC.

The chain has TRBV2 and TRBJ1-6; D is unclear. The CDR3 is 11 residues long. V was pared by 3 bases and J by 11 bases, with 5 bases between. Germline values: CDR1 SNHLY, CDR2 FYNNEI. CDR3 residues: CASSDFAPLHF. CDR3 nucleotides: TGTGCCAGCAGTGATTTTGCACCCCTCCACTTT.

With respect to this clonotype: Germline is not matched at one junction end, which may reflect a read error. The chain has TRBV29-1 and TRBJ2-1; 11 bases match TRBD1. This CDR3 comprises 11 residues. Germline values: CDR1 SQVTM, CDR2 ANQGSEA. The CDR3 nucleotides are TGCAGCGCCACTATTCCGGGACAGGGGGGCTTC. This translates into CSATIPGQGGF.

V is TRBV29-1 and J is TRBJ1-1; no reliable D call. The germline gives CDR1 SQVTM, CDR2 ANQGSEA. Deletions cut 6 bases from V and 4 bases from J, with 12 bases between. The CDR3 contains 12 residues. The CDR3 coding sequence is TGCAGCGTCCGACCGCCACGCACTGAAGCTTTCTTT. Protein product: CSVRPPRTEAFF. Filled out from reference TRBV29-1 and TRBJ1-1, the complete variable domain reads SAVISQKPSRDICQRGTSLTIQCQVDSQVTMMFWYRQQPGQSLTLIATANQGSEATYESGFVIDKFPISRPNLTFSTLTVSNMSPEDSSIYLCSVRPPRTEAFFGQGTRLTVV.

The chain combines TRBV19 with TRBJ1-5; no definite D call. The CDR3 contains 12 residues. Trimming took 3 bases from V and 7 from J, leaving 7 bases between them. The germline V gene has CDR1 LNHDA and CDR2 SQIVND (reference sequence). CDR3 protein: CASSIPQQPQHF. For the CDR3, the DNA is TGTGCCAGTAGTATCCCCCAACAGCCCCAGCATTTT.

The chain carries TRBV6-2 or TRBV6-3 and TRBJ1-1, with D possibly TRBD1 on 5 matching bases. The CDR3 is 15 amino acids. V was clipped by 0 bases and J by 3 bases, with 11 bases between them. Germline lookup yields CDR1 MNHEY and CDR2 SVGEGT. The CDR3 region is CASSYSIGGYTEAFF. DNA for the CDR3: TGTGCCAGCAGTTACTCGATCGGGGGATACACTGAAGCTTTCTTT.